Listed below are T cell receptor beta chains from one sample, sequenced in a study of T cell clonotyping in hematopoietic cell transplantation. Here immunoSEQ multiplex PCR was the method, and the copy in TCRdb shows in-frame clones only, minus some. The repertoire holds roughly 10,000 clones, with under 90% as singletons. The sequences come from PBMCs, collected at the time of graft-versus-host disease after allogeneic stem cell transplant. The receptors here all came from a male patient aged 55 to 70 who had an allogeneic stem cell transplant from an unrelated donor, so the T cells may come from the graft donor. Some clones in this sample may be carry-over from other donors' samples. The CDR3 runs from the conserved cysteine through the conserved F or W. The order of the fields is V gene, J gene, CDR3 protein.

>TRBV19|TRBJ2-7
CASSIAVKYEQYF
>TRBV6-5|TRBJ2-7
CASSQGASYEQYF
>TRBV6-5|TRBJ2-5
CASSYSGGRETQYF
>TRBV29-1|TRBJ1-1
CSVSGSGGTEAFF
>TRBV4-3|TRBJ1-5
CASSQDKTGTLPQHF
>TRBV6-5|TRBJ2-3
CASSYNRGVGTDTQYF
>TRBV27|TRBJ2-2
CASAYRRGGTGELFF
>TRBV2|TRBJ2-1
CASSGLAVEQFF
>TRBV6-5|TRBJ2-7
CASSPRRDSYEQYF
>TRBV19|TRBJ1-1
CASSTTGNTEAFF
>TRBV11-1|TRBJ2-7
CASSLEPNEQYF
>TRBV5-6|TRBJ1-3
CASSLSPAGNTIYF
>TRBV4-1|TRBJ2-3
CASSQVGNREKVYF
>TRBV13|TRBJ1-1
CASSHRAGHFNTEAFF
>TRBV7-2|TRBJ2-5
CASSFGGRQETQYF
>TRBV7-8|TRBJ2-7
CASSLDAGISYEQYF
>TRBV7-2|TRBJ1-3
CASSFGLSGNTIYF
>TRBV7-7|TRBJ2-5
CASSLGLAAFQETQYF
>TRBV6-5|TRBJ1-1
CASSYLRNTEAFF
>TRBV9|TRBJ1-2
CASSVTGGANYGYTF
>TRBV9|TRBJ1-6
CASSAGIMLTNSPLHF
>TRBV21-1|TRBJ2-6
CASSKRRGGLLSGANVLTF
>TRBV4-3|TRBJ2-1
CASSQDGSGGAGNLNEQFF
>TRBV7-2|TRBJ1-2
CASSLASTGGYGYTF
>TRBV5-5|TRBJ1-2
CASSPDRVYGYTF
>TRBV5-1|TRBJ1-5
CASSLDGNSNQPQHF